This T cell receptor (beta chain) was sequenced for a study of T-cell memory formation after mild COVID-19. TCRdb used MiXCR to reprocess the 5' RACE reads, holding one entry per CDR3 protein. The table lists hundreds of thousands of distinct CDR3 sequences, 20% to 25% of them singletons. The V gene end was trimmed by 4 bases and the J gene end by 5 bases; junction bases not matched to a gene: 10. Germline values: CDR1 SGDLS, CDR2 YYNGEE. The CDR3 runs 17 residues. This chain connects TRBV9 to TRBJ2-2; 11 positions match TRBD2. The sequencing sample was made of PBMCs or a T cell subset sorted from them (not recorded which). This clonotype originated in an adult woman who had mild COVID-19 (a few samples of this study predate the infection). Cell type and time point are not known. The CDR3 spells CASSKYVSGGDTGELFF. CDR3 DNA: TGTGCCAGCAGCAAATACGTTAGCGGGGGGGATACCGGGGAGCTGTTTTTT.